The next 6 T cell receptor beta chains were all read from a single sample in a study of patients and donors after allogeneic stem cell transplantation. TCRdb recomputed calls from the RT-PCR reads with MiXCR, one row per CDR3 protein. The sample consists of hundreds of thousands of distinct CDR3 sequences, approximately 16% of them appearing once. Sequenced input: blood, either unsorted or a sorted T cell fraction (not recorded which). Receptor source: a human donor who was either an allogeneic HSCT recipient or a stem cell or donor lymphocyte infusion donor (not recorded which). It is not recorded whose cells these are; they may come from a transplant donor.

The rearrangement joins TRBV7-8 to TRBJ1-4; D perhaps matches TRBD1 (6 bases). The CDR3 is made up of 15 amino acids. Between the trimmed V and J ends, which lost 1 base and 6 bases, there was a span of 12 bases. Germline CDR1 and CDR2: SGHVS and FQNEAQ. This chain's CDR3 is CASSLEQGRDEKLFF. DNA for the CDR3: TGTGCCAGCAGCTTAGAGCAGGGGAGAGATGAAAAACTGTTTTTT. Using reference TRBV7-8 and TRBJ1-4 for the parts outside the CDR3, the full variable domain is GAGVSQSPRYKVAKRGQDVALRCDPISGHVSLFWYQQALGQGPEFLTYFQNEAQLDKSGLPSDRFFAERPEGSVSTLKIQRTQQEDSAVYLCASSLEQGRDEKLFFGSGTQLSVL.

This clonotype was detected only a few times. The gene calls are TRBV11-3 and TRBJ2-1; the D gene is possibly TRBD2 (5 bases). CDR1 and CDR2 from the germline V gene are SGHNT and YENEEA. CDR3 length equals 17 residues. Trimming removed 5 bases from V and 5 bases from J, with 22 bases in between. In DNA form, the CDR3 reads TGTGCCAGCAGCCCGGGGTTGCGGCTTCCTCGGAACAATGAGCAGTTCTTC. Translation: CASSPGLRLPRNNEQFF.

The chain employs TRBV7-8 and TRBJ1-6, with TRBD1 matching over 9 bases. The CDR3 is 16 residues long. Trimming took 5 bases from V and 8 from J; bases not matched to a gene: 10. Germline lookup yields CDR1 SGHVS and CDR2 FQNEAQ. CDR3 in DNA: TGTGCCAGCAGCCTACCCTACAGGGGGCAGGATTCACCCCTCCACTTT. This gives the protein CASSLPYRGQDSPLHF.

This clonotype was recorded at least ten times. This sequence joins TRBV18 and TRBJ1-6; no firm D call. In germline, CDR1 is KGHSH, CDR2 LQKENI. The V gene lost 2 bases and the J gene lost 7 bases, with 9 bases spanning the gap. The CDR3 loop spans 14 amino acids. CDR3 in amino acids: CASSPTSANSPLHF. The CDR3 DNA reads as TGTGCCAGCTCACCAACTAGTGCCAATTCACCCCTCCACTTT.

This chain connects TRBV7-8 to TRBJ2-7, with D possibly TRBD2 on 6 matching bases. The germline gives CDR1 SGHVS, CDR2 FQNEAQ. Trimming stripped 5 bases from V and 5 bases from J, with 13 bases between. The CDR3 length is 13 residues. CDR3 protein: CASSTRDWDEQYF. CDR3 bases: TGTGCCAGCAGCACCCGGGACTGGGACGAGCAGTACTTC.

This clonotype came up a few times. This chain joins TRBV6-2 or TRBV6-3 and TRBJ1-5, with TRBD1 as a possible D gene (5 bases). The V gene's germline CDR1 is MNHEY and CDR2 SVGEGT. The V end was cut by 6 bases, the J end by 0 bases, with 15 bases between. The CDR3 length is 16 residues. The CDR3 loop is CASSLDIGDSNQPQHF. The CDR3 DNA reads as TGTGCCAGCAGCCTGGACATAGGAGATAGCAATCAGCCCCAGCATTTT.